This TCR beta chain was identified in a study of tumor-infiltrating lymphocytes in primary liver carcinoma. Study background: T1-T3 N0M0 was the stage of the tumors, which were roughly 4.2 to 10 cm across. Findings and caveats of the study: Paired tumor-adjacent and tumor-blood samples overlapped less than tumor region pairs did.

The germline V and J ends were trimmed by 11 bases and 7 bases, with 14 bases remaining between them. The CDR3 has 12 amino acids. Germline lookup yields CDR1 MDHEN and CDR2 SYDVKM. Concerning this clonotype itself: Its cognate antigen is unknown.

Total RNA amounting to roughly 450 ng was the source from which TCR beta cDNA was made with a constant-region primer. A slightly modified ARM-PCR protocol with three nested multiplex PCR rounds produced these TCR beta libraries. The first two PCR rounds used TRBV1-TRBV30 forward primers with a C-beta reverse primer, approximately 11 cycles each. TCRdb re-derived calls from the multiplex PCR reads in MiXCR, one entry per CDR3 protein. The sample lists about 320,000 distinct CDR3 sequences, 60% to 80% seen once, with approximately 9% in the top ten. Germline DNA was also extracted, and blood RNA derived from unsorted whole blood.

This rearrangement joins TRBV28 to TRBJ1-4; the D gene is possibly TRBD1 (5 bases). The sequenced sample consisted of peripheral blood. The receptor comes from a man aged 40-55 years with primary liver carcinoma and hepatitis B virus infection. The CDR3 DNA is TGTGCCGGGGGTGCAGGGACTGAAAAACTGTTTTTT. Encoded protein: CAGGAGTEKLFF.